A selection of T cell receptor beta chains follows, all from one sample in a study of shared clonotypes between healthy human individuals. This table comes from immunoSEQ multiplex PCR, and its TCRdb copy is limited to in-frame clones, with some not included. This sample has more than 1 million clones, with roughly 74% found just once. What was sequenced was memory CD4+ T cells from PBMCs. These TCRs come from a man aged 18 to 35 in good health. Some clones in this sample may be carry-over from other donors' samples. Each CDR3 is given with its conserved first and last residue. The order of the fields is D gene, V gene, J gene, clone size, CDR3 DNA, CDR3 protein. D genes are given only for firm matches. Clone size is shown for a subset of rows, as once, few, many or a class of expanded clone.

d_call: TRBD1
v_call: TRBV5-8
j_call: TRBJ1-3
clone_size: -
cdr3_nt: TGTGCCAGCAGCGCCGCCGAGACAGGGGGGGACACCATATATTTT
cdr3_aa: CASSAAETGGDTIYF

d_call: -
v_call: TRBV4-2
j_call: TRBJ2-3
clone_size: -
cdr3_nt: TGTGCCAGCAGTGGGGGGTTGTTCACAGATACGCAGTATTTT
cdr3_aa: CASSGGLFTDTQYF

d_call: TRBD2
v_call: TRBV19
j_call: TRBJ2-1
clone_size: -
cdr3_nt: TGTGCCAGTACTAAGCGGGATTACAATGAGCAGTTCTTC
cdr3_aa: CASTKRDYNEQFF

d_call: -
v_call: TRBV7-2
j_call: TRBJ2-4
clone_size: -
cdr3_nt: TGTGCCAGCGTAAGCGGGTTCATTCAGTACTTC
cdr3_aa: CASVSGFIQYF

d_call: -
v_call: TRBV7-8
j_call: TRBJ2-3
clone_size: -
cdr3_nt: TGTGCCAGCAGCCCGACAGGAGTTAGCACAGATACGCAGTATTTT
cdr3_aa: CASSPTGVSTDTQYF

d_call: TRBD2
v_call: TRBV7-6
j_call: TRBJ2-2
clone_size: -
cdr3_nt: TGTGCCAGCAGCTTAGTAGCGGGAGTGGTAACCGGGGAGCTGTTTTTT
cdr3_aa: CASSLVAGVVTGELFF

d_call: -
v_call: TRBV29-1
j_call: TRBJ2-4
clone_size: -
cdr3_nt: TGCAGCGCGGAGGGAGGGGGCGCTTCGGGTGCCAAAAACATTCAGTACTTC
cdr3_aa: CSAEGGGASGAKNIQYF

d_call: -
v_call: TRBV2
j_call: TRBJ1-5
clone_size: few
cdr3_nt: TGTGCCAGCAGTAAAAGCTCAGGCGGCAATCAGCCCCAGCATTTT
cdr3_aa: CASSKSSGGNQPQHF

d_call: -
v_call: TRBV28
j_call: TRBJ2-2
clone_size: -
cdr3_nt: TGTGCCAGCAGGGGGGCTGGGGAGCTGTTTTTT
cdr3_aa: CASRGAGELFF

d_call: -
v_call: TRBV7-8
j_call: TRBJ2-7
clone_size: -
cdr3_nt: TGTGCCAGCAGCGCCCGCCCAGGGCCCTACGAGCAGTACTTC
cdr3_aa: CASSARPGPYEQYF

d_call: -
v_call: TRBV5-1
j_call: TRBJ2-5
clone_size: few
cdr3_nt: TGCGCCAGCAGCTTGGGAGCTCAAGAGACCCAGTACTTC
cdr3_aa: CASSLGAQETQYF

d_call: TRBD1
v_call: TRBV6-1
j_call: TRBJ2-5
clone_size: -
cdr3_nt: TGTGCCAGCGGGAACGGACAGGGGGGACAAGAGACCCAGTACTTC
cdr3_aa: CASGNGQGGQETQYF

d_call: TRBD1
v_call: TRBV19
j_call: TRBJ2-5
clone_size: -
cdr3_nt: TGTGCCAGTAGTGAGGCAGGGGGCGAGACCCAGTACTTC
cdr3_aa: CASSEAGGETQYF

d_call: -
v_call: TRBV30
j_call: TRBJ1-1
clone_size: -
cdr3_nt: TGTGCCTGGACCCCCCTCTCTGGGATGAACACTGAAGCTTTCTTT
cdr3_aa: CAWTPLSGMNTEAFF

d_call: -
v_call: TRBV18
j_call: TRBJ2-7
clone_size: -
cdr3_nt: TGTGCCAGCTCACCATTCAACAATGAGGGCTACGAGCAGTACTTC
cdr3_aa: CASSPFNNEGYEQYF

d_call: TRBD2
v_call: TRBV6-6
j_call: TRBJ2-5
clone_size: few
cdr3_nt: TGTGCCAGCAGAAGACTAGCTGGGGAGGGTACTGAGACCCAGTACTTC
cdr3_aa: CASRRLAGEGTETQYF

d_call: -
v_call: TRBV2
j_call: TRBJ1-2
clone_size: -
cdr3_nt: TGTGCCAGCACTACGACGAATAACTATGGCTACACCTTC
cdr3_aa: CASTTTNNYGYTF

d_call: TRBD2
v_call: TRBV7-9
j_call: TRBJ2-3
clone_size: many
cdr3_nt: TGTGCCAGCACCCCGGGAGGACGGTTGGGAACGCAGTATTTT
cdr3_aa: CASTPGGRLGTQYF

d_call: -
v_call: TRBV18
j_call: TRBJ2-3
clone_size: -
cdr3_nt: TGTGCCAGCTCGCGGGCAGTTTTTTCTAGCACAGATACGCAGTATTTT
cdr3_aa: CASSRAVFSSTDTQYF

d_call: -
v_call: TRBV28
j_call: TRBJ1-2
clone_size: many
cdr3_nt: TGTGCCAGTACAACCACAGACTATGGCTACACCTTC
cdr3_aa: CASTTTDYGYTF

d_call: TRBD2
v_call: TRBV4-1
j_call: TRBJ2-1
clone_size: few
cdr3_nt: TGCGCCAGCAGCCCCCTCCCACCGGGACTAGCGGCCTATTTTTGGCAGTTCTTC
cdr3_aa: CASSPLPPGLAAYFWQFF

d_call: -
v_call: TRBV28
j_call: TRBJ2-3
clone_size: -
cdr3_nt: TGTGCCAGCAGCACGGTGGGGAGCGGGCATATCACAGATACGCAGTATTTT
cdr3_aa: CASSTVGSGHITDTQYF

d_call: TRBD1
v_call: TRBV7-9
j_call: TRBJ1-4
clone_size: -
cdr3_nt: TGTGCCAGCACCCCACCGGGACAGGGTATTGAAAAACTGTTTTTT
cdr3_aa: CASTPPGQGIEKLFF

d_call: -
v_call: TRBV28
j_call: TRBJ2-2
clone_size: -
cdr3_nt: TGTGCCAGTTACCGGGGTCCGGGCACCGGGGAGCTGTTTTTT
cdr3_aa: CASYRGPGTGELFF

d_call: TRBD1
v_call: TRBV7-2
j_call: TRBJ2-4
clone_size: -
cdr3_nt: TGTGCCAGCAGCTCGGACAGGGTCTTTGTTTCGGACATTCAGTACTTC
cdr3_aa: CASSSDRVFVSDIQYF

d_call: TRBD2
v_call: TRBV4-2
j_call: TRBJ2-5
clone_size: -
cdr3_nt: TGTGCCAGCAGCCAAGAAGTGGCTAGCGGGAGTGAGACCCAGTACTTC
cdr3_aa: CASSQEVASGSETQYF

d_call: -
v_call: TRBV28
j_call: TRBJ1-1
clone_size: -
cdr3_nt: TGTGCCAGCAGTTTCTTCGGGCAAGCTGGGAACACTGAAGCTTTCTTT
cdr3_aa: CASSFFGQAGNTEAFF

d_call: -
v_call: TRBV14
j_call: TRBJ2-1
clone_size: -
cdr3_nt: TGTGCCAGCAGCCAAGTGGGCAGGGGAAGGGATGAGCAGTTCTTC
cdr3_aa: CASSQVGRGRDEQFF

d_call: -
v_call: TRBV29-1
j_call: TRBJ2-7
clone_size: -
cdr3_nt: TGCAGCGTGTCCATAGGGAACTACGAGCAGTACTTC
cdr3_aa: CSVSIGNYEQYF

d_call: TRBD1
v_call: TRBV5-1
j_call: TRBJ2-2
clone_size: -
cdr3_nt: TGCGCCAGCAGCTCGGTACCGGGACAGGGGGTAACCGGGGAGCTGTTTTTT
cdr3_aa: CASSSVPGQGVTGELFF

d_call: -
v_call: TRBV5-6
j_call: TRBJ1-5
clone_size: -
cdr3_nt: TGTGCCAGCAGCCTAGGGGTACAGCCCCAGCATTTT
cdr3_aa: CASSLGVQPQHF

d_call: -
v_call: TRBV16
j_call: TRBJ1-5
clone_size: -
cdr3_nt: TGTGCCAGCAGCCAAGGAGGGTATAGCAATCAGCCCCAGCATTTT
cdr3_aa: CASSQGGYSNQPQHF

d_call: -
v_call: TRBV29-1
j_call: TRBJ1-2
clone_size: -
cdr3_nt: TGCAGCGTTTTTACTTCCCCATCCGGGACACCTAACTATGGCTACACCTTC
cdr3_aa: CSVFTSPSGTPNYGYTF

d_call: TRBD1
v_call: TRBV5-1
j_call: TRBJ1-6
clone_size: -
cdr3_nt: TGCGCCAGCAGCTTTGCCATCCCGGGACAGGGGAGTAATTCACCCCTCCACTTT
cdr3_aa: CASSFAIPGQGSNSPLHF

d_call: -
v_call: TRBV4-3
j_call: TRBJ2-1
clone_size: -
cdr3_nt: TGCGCCAGCAGCCAAGATTGGAGGTCAGGCTTTCAGTTCTTC
cdr3_aa: CASSQDWRSGFQFF

d_call: TRBD2
v_call: TRBV6-7
j_call: TRBJ2-2
clone_size: -
cdr3_nt: TGTGCCAGCAGTTCCTTGGGACTAGCGGCCAACACCGGGGAGCTGTTTTTT
cdr3_aa: CASSSLGLAANTGELFF

d_call: TRBD2
v_call: TRBV28
j_call: TRBJ2-1
clone_size: -
cdr3_nt: TGTGCCAGCACGCCTGGGCGGGGGAGTTTCTACAATGAGCAGTTCTTC
cdr3_aa: CASTPGRGSFYNEQFF

d_call: -
v_call: TRBV10-3
j_call: TRBJ2-7
clone_size: -
cdr3_nt: TGTGCCATCAGTGGGTTTTCAGGGGTCGCCTACGAGCAGTACTTC
cdr3_aa: CAISGFSGVAYEQYF

d_call: -
v_call: TRBV6-5
j_call: TRBJ1-5
clone_size: -
cdr3_nt: TGTGCCAGCAGGGCAGGAATTTTTGGCAATCAGCCCCAGCATTTT
cdr3_aa: CASRAGIFGNQPQHF

d_call: -
v_call: TRBV19
j_call: TRBJ1-1
clone_size: -
cdr3_nt: TGTGCCAGTAGTATCGAGGGACCCCCAACGGCAGCTTTCTTT
cdr3_aa: CASSIEGPPTAAFF

d_call: -
v_call: TRBV7-2
j_call: TRBJ1-1
clone_size: once
cdr3_nt: TGTGCCAGCAGCTTGACCTGGGGCATGAACACTGAAGCTTTCTTT
cdr3_aa: CASSLTWGMNTEAFF

d_call: -
v_call: TRBV5-4
j_call: TRBJ2-5
clone_size: -
cdr3_nt: TGTGCCAGCAGCTTGGCCGAGACCCAGTACTTC
cdr3_aa: CASSLAETQYF

d_call: -
v_call: TRBV9
j_call: TRBJ1-2
clone_size: -
cdr3_nt: TGTGCCAGCAGCCTAGAATTGACAAGCGGGGGCTACACCTTC
cdr3_aa: CASSLELTSGGYTF

d_call: TRBD1
v_call: TRBV9
j_call: TRBJ1-2
clone_size: few
cdr3_nt: TGTGCCAGCAGCACACGGACAGGGATGAGTCGTGGCTACACCTTC
cdr3_aa: CASSTRTGMSRGYTF

d_call: -
v_call: TRBV5-6
j_call: TRBJ1-1
clone_size: -
cdr3_nt: TGTGCCAGCAGCCATACAAACGGACAGCAGTACACTGAAGCTTTCTTT
cdr3_aa: CASSHTNGQQYTEAFF

d_call: -
v_call: TRBV4-1
j_call: TRBJ1-5
clone_size: few
cdr3_nt: TGCGCCAGCAGCCAACTTGGGGAGATCGGCAATCAGCCCCAGCATTTT
cdr3_aa: CASSQLGEIGNQPQHF

d_call: TRBD1
v_call: TRBV27
j_call: TRBJ2-7
clone_size: -
cdr3_nt: TGTGCCAGCAGTTTAACACCCCGGGACAGGGGGGCCTACGAGCAGTACTTC
cdr3_aa: CASSLTPRDRGAYEQYF

d_call: TRBD1
v_call: TRBV5-8
j_call: TRBJ1-1
clone_size: -
cdr3_nt: TGTGCCAGCAGCTTGTACCAGGGGGTGTTTCAGGGCGAAGCTTTCTTT
cdr3_aa: CASSLYQGVFQGEAFF

d_call: -
v_call: TRBV30
j_call: TRBJ1-1
clone_size: few
cdr3_nt: TGTGCCTGGAGTGTCGGGGTGAACGCTTTCTTT
cdr3_aa: CAWSVGVNAFF

d_call: -
v_call: TRBV14
j_call: TRBJ2-1
clone_size: -
cdr3_nt: TGTGCCAGCAGCCAAGATCGACACAATGAGCAGTTCTTC
cdr3_aa: CASSQDRHNEQFF

d_call: -
v_call: TRBV27
j_call: TRBJ2-1
clone_size: once
cdr3_nt: TGTGCCAGCAGATTACGATCCGGCCCGTGGGATGAGCAGTTCTTC
cdr3_aa: CASRLRSGPWDEQFF